This TCR beta chain was found in a study of blood T cell repertoires in COVID-19. The germline gives CDR1 MDHEN, CDR2 SYDVKM. V lost 8 bases to trimming and J lost 2 bases, with 6 bases between them. This CDR3 has 11 residues. Sequencing was performed with immunoSEQ multiplex PCR; in TCRdb, only in-frame clones are kept and a portion is missing. The sample shows about 61,000 clones, 88% of them seen only once. This sequence originates from a human donor in a cohort sampled during active COVID-19. This chain joins TRBV28 and TRBJ1-2; D remains ambiguous. The sample consisted of peripheral blood. In nucleotides, the CDR3 is TGTGCCAGCGGCCCAAACTATGGCTACACCTTC. Its protein is CASGPNYGYTF.